This T cell receptor beta chain was captured by sequencing in a study of PD-L1 blockade in urothelial cancer. Study in general: A median blood sample held approximately 140,000 T cells and approximately 84,000 unique TCRs.

Time point defined: pretreatment peripheral blood. Trimming removed 8 bases at V and 3 bases at J, with 11 bases between. The CDR3 length is 11 residues. Looked up from germline, CDR1 is GTSNPN and CDR2 is SVGIG (reference sequence). TCRdb's table, derived via immunoSEQ multiplex PCR, lists solely in-frame clones and lacks some. The profile shows roughly 120,000 clones, about 88% of them singletons. The receptor comes from a man between 45 and 60 years old with urothelial cancer. The sample here was PBMCs, taken around atezolizumab (anti-PD-L1) treatment. The chain combines TRBV30 with TRBJ2-7; D is possibly TRBD1 (6 bases). The CDR3 nucleotides are TGTGCCCGAGTACAGGGCTACGAGCAGTACTTC. Protein: CARVQGYEQYF. Together with reference TRBV30 and TRBJ2-7, the CDR3 gives the full variable domain: SQTIHQWPATLVQPVGSPLSLECTVEGTSNPNLYWYRQAAGRGLQLLFYSVGIGQISSEVPQNLSASRPQDRQFILSSKKLLLSDSGFYLCARVQGYEQYFGPGTRLTVT.